Below are 2 T cell receptor beta chains sequenced from a single sample in a study of CD4 and CD8 cells across lung adenocarcinoma regions. TCRdb itself ran the PCR reads through MiXCR, one entry per CDR3 protein. The sample yields about 3,700 distinct CDR3 sequences, around three fifths seen once. Material: CD4+ T cells from the margin of a lung tumor. The source of these receptors is a male donor with lung adenocarcinoma. The CD4 and CD8 labels of this study may be unreliable.

This chain links TRBV27 with TRBJ1-1, with 9 bases identical to TRBD1. Germline V lookup: CDR1 MNHEY, CDR2 SMNVEV (reference sequence). Trimming at V came to 3 bases and at J to 6 bases, leaving 8 bases not matched to a gene. This CDR3 is 15 amino acids long. CDR3 loop: CASSFQPGQGAEAFF. CDR3 nucleotide sequence: TGTGCCAGCAGTTTTCAGCCGGGACAGGGAGCTGAAGCTTTCTTT.

The rearrangement uses TRBV6-1 and TRBJ2-3; TRBD2 matches at 12 bases. The ends lost 8 bases at V and 6 bases at J; junction bases unmatched: 6. Germline-derived CDR1 and CDR2 are MNHNS and SASEGT. CDR3 length equals 14 residues. CDR3 residues: CASGLAGSRDTQYF. CDR3 nucleotides: TGTGCCAGCGGACTAGCGGGATCCAGGGATACGCAGTATTTT.